Given below is one T cell receptor (beta chain) in context. This clone turned up a few times. There is no known antigen for this receptor. No much larger clone is present one base from it, and per-base qualities are unavailable. The CDR3 has 16 amino acids, counting the end cysteine and phenylalanine. Kept here is only the CDR3 DNA, which spans 48 bases and is read in frame from base 1. For CDR1 and CDR2, the germline V gene lists MNHEY and SVGAGI. After removal of 0 bases from V and 2 bases from J, the junction retains 5 bases not matched to a gene. The record originates from a study of beta chain features in type 1 diabetes listed by TCRdb under 2018. Concerning the study at large: Mean age, gender distribution, total cell number and subset yield were not different between patients and healthy donors. A total of over 90,000,000 sorted cells were examined across all samples, and a strong correlation was observed between cell number per subset and RNA yield. In the study, recently diagnosed type 1 diabetes patients and matched healthy donors were compared on the TCRB repertoires of their sorted circulating CD4+ T cell subsets. Whereas all 30 or so donors provided naive and central memory subsets, regulatory and stem cell-like memory subsets were isolated from just 8 patients and roughly 8 healthy donors.

From each donor, a single peripheral blood sample of about 120 mL on average was drawn into heparinised tubes. A BD FACSAria II was used to sort naive, central memory, regulatory and stem cell-like memory CD4+ T cells with a panel that included CD45RO, CCR7, CD25, CD127, CD95 and CD27. Every sorted population had a purity above 98%. Right away, PBMCs were isolated by Lymphoprep density gradient centrifugation and were stained directly, with no culture step. To minimize batch effects, samples were stained and sorted in pairs, one healthy donor with one patient per experiment. Overall study outcomes, separate from this receptor: Because small numbers of individuals were included in the HLA sub-analyses, any influence of HLA type on TCRB rearrangement was left unresolved. Patients with type 1 diabetes made fewer insertions and deleted more nucleotides at VDJ recombination sites, implying thymic rearrangement abnormalities. Sequencing cDNA rather than genomic DNA could over-represent highly expressing activated cells, although activation and CD3 levels did not differ between groups. Shorter templates might be favored by PCR, yet because patient and control samples were amplified and corrected together, any such skew would affect both groups equally. Type 1 diabetes patients showed a moderate but significant shortening of TCRB CDR3 length in all four CD4+ subsets. Naive, central memory and regulatory TCRB repertoires appeared to be more alike among patients than among healthy donors.

All of the isolated RNA was reverse transcribed with the High Capacity cDNA Reverse Transcription Kit, so expressed TCRB transcripts were sequenced. Deep immunoSEQ sequencing was applied to naive, central memory and regulatory T cell samples, giving an average of roughly 3.6 million total reads per sample. Sorted cells were lysed in RLT buffer and RNA was extracted with DNase-treated RNeasy Micro or Mini kits, depending on cell number. Each cell subset was processed separately to prevent cross-contamination, with patient and healthy donor samples processed together. Using the immunoSEQ multiplex PCR, TCRB sequences were amplified from cDNA into 87-bp fragments spanning the CDR3 region. Sequencing of the amplicons was performed on the Illumina HiSeq platform. The authors processed their data as follows. PCR bias was corrected computationally using synthetic template baselines, and reads within Hamming distance 2 were collapsed, with unmergeable singletons discarded. Reads were aligned to IMGT to assign V, D and J genes, CDR3 length, and insertions or deletions at six rearrangement sites. Within each subset, clonotype counts were normalized to sorted cell number, after which true diversity and Gini coefficients were computed with the tcR R package. Repertoire sharing was quantified using the overlap coefficient calculated on TCRB nucleotide sequences. As a proxy for the pre-selection repertoire, out-of-frame TCRB sequences from naive cells were analyzed. TCRdb's version of the immuneACCESS table is confined to in-frame rearrangements and falls short of the full clone set. An unresolved V gene accounts for under half of the shortfall where checked; the remainder is of unknown origin. That table gives V, J and clone size, and the DNA gave D and trimming. Here the sample has 350,000 to 450,000 clones; roughly 15% occur a single time. The top ten clonotypes cover approximately 0.02% of the sample.

The clonotype originates from a young woman in good health. The V gene is TRBV6-5 and the J gene is TRBJ2-5, with 8 junctional bases fitting TRBD1. Specimen: naive CD4+ T cells from blood. The cell subset or site label, read with the paper, signifies: true naive CD4+ T cells. In nucleotide form, the sequence is TGTGCCAGCAGTTACTCCCCAGGGGGCTGGCAAGAGACCCAGTACTTC. Its translation is CASSYSPGGWQETQYF.